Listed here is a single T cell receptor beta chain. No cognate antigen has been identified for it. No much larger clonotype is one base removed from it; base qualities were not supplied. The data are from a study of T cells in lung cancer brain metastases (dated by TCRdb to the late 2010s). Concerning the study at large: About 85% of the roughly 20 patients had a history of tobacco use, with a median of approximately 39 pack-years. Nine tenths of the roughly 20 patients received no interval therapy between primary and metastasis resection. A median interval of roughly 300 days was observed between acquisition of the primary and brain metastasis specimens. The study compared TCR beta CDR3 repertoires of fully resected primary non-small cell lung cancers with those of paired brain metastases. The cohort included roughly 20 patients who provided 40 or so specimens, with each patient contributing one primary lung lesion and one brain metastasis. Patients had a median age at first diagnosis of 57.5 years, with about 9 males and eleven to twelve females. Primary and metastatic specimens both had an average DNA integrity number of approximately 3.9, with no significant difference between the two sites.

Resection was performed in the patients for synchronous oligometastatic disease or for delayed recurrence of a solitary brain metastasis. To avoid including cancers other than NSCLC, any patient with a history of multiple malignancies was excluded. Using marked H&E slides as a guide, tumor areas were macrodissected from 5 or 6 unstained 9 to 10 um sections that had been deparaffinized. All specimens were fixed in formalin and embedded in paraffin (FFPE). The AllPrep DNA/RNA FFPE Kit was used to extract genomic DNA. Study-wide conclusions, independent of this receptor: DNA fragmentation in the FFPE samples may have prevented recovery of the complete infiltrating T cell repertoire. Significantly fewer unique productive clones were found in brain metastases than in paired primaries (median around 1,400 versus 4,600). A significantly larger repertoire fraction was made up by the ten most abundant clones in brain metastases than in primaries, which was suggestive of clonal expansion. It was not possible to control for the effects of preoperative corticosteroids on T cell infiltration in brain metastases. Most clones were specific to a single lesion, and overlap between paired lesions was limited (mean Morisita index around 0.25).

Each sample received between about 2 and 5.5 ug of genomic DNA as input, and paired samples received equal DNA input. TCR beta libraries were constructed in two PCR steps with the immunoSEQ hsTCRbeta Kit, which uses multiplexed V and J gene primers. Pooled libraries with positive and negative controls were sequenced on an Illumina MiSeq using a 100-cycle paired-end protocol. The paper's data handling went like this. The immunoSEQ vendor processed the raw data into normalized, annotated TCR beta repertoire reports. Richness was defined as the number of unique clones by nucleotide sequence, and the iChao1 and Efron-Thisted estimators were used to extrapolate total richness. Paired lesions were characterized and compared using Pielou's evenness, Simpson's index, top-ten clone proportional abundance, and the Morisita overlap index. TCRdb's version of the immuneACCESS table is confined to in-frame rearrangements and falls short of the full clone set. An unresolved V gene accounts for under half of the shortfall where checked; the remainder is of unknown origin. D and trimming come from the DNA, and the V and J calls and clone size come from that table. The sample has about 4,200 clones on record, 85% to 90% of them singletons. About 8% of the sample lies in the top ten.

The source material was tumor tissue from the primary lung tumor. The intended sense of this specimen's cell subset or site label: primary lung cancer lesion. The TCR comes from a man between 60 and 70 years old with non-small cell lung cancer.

The DNA reads TGTGCCAGCTCACCAGACAGCTACGAGCAGTACTTC. It specifies CASSPDSYEQYF. The chain is encoded by TRBV18 joined to TRBJ2-7; TRBD1 is possibly the D segment (5 matching bases). The CDR3 covers 12 residues, taking in both the cysteine and the phenylalanine. Of the read, only the CDR3 DNA is kept; its 36 bases are in frame from base 1. Via the germline V gene, CDR1 is KGHSH and CDR2 LQKENI. V drops 2 bases and J drops 3 bases, leaving 5 bases in between.